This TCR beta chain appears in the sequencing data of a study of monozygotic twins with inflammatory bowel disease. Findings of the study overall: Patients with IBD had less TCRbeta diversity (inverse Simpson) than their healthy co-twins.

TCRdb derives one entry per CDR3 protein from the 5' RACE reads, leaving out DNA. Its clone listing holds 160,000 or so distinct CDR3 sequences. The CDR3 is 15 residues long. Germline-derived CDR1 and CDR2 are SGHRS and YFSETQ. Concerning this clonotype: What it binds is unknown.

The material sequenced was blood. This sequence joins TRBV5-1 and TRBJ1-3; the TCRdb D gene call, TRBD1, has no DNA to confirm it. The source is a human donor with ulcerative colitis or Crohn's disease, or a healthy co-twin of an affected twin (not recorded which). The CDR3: CASSSGQETGNTIYF.